A selection of T cell receptor beta chains follows, all from one sample in a study of radiotherapy plus CTLA-4 blockade in lung cancer. The data were produced by immunoSEQ multiplex PCR, yet TCRdb's version contains in-frame clones alone and is incomplete. The table lists about 72,000 clones, approximately 80% of them singletons. The specimen comprised peripheral blood, sampled from a patient treated with radiotherapy plus ipilimumab. All receptors come from a human donor with non-small cell lung cancer who had a complete response to radiotherapy plus ipilimumab. Both conserved end residues are trimmed from each CDR3.

v_gene: TRBV19
CDR3aa: ASSIKEDRPAYYYGYT

v_gene: TRBV7-9
CDR3aa: ASSLGMDGYT

v_gene: TRBV11-3
CDR3aa: ASSLGGFEQF

v_gene: TRBV28
CDR3aa: ASSGTFGYT

v_gene: TRBV27
CDR3aa: ASSLSRRAGDTDTQY

v_gene: TRBV7-9
CDR3aa: ASSPLGGEAF

v_gene: TRBV6-5
CDR3aa: ASSYGTGNYGYT

v_gene: TRBV10-3
CDR3aa: AISTPGQTDEQF

v_gene: TRBV9
CDR3aa: ASSDQRGGGTEAF

v_gene: TRBV19
CDR3aa: ASSPQRGATYNEQF

v_gene: TRBV21-1
CDR3aa: ASSKEGGNYGYT

v_gene: TRBV7-2
CDR3aa: ASSSRTSGGADTQY

v_gene: TRBV6-4
CDR3aa: ASSDSTGQGTGELF

v_gene: TRBV12-5
CDR3aa: ASGLTYQETQY

v_gene: TRBV9
CDR3aa: ASSLSGRTDTQY

v_gene: TRBV5-5
CDR3aa: ASSLNRPEDTQY

v_gene: TRBV28
CDR3aa: ASSNGGARTDTQY

v_gene: TRBV7-9
CDR3aa: ASSSQGWEQY

v_gene: TRBV9
CDR3aa: ASSVDVVWAGGTDTQY

v_gene: TRBV5-1
CDR3aa: ASSNGQGAIGYT

v_gene: TRBV6-6
CDR3aa: ASRRSSGQRNTEAF

v_gene: TRBV9
CDR3aa: ASSVGIAGGRTDTQY

v_gene: TRBV5-8
CDR3aa: ASGLGVYNEQF

v_gene: TRBV6-5
CDR3aa: ASSYIHWAGPT

v_gene: TRBV4-1
CDR3aa: ASRQPGQHTGELF

v_gene: TRBV11-3
CDR3aa: ASSTRTSGTLLLITDTQY

v_gene: TRBV12-5
CDR3aa: ASGPGGTGFSPLH

v_gene: TRBV2
CDR3aa: ASSTSRNTEAF

v_gene: TRBV6-4
CDR3aa: ASSPGHSVLGWF

v_gene: TRBV2
CDR3aa: ASSETRRMNTGELF

v_gene: TRBV27
CDR3aa: ASSYPDSTDTQY

v_gene: TRBV5-1
CDR3aa: ASTSTSDTGELF

v_gene: TRBV4-1
CDR3aa: ASSLGQQNEKLF

v_gene: TRBV5-3
CDR3aa: ARSPVGARGYT

v_gene: TRBV9
CDR3aa: ASSGQGTSGNNEQF

v_gene: TRBV7-2
CDR3aa: ASSLKGTDLGKAF

v_gene: TRBV6-5
CDR3aa: ASSPREVSTGYT

v_gene: TRBV10-1
CDR3aa: ASSESTRGSKNIQY

v_gene: TRBV25-1
CDR3aa: ASSRQGANTEAF

v_gene: TRBV9
CDR3aa: ASSDRPSSGNTIY

v_gene: TRBV19
CDR3aa: ASTPSRGNNQPQH